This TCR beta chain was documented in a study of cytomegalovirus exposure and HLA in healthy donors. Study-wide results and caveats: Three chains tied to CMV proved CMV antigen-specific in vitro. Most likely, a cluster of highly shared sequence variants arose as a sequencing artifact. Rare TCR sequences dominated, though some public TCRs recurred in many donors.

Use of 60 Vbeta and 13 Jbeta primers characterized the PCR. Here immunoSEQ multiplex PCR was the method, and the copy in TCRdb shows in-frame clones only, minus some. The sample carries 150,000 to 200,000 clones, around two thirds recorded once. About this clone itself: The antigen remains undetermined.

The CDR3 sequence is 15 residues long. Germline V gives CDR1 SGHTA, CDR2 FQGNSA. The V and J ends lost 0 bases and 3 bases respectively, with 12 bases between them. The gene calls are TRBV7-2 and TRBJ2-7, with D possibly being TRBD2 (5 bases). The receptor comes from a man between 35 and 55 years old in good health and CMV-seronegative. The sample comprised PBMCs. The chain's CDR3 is CASSLALASNYEQYF. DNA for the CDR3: TGTGCCAGCAGCTTAGCGCTAGCTAGCAACTACGAGCAGTACTTC.